This TCR beta chain stems from a study of CD8 T cells in acute hepatitis C reinfection. Study results and caveats: All groups preferentially used TRBV04 and TRBV06, which was not due to overrepresentation in the naive pool.

Indicated time point: acute HCV infection, within 168 days of estimated infection date. Sequencing of hepatitis C virus-specific cells was done ex vivo rather than after in vitro expansion. Profiling relied on immunoSEQ multiplex PCR, and the TCRdb table lists in-frame clones only, not all of them. The sample shows thousands of clones, roughly 41% of them seen only once. Germline CDR1 reads SGHRS; CDR2 reads YFSETQ. Trimming cost V 4 bases and J 4 bases; bases outside gene matches: 5. This CDR3 has 15 amino acids. Sequenced here: HCV NS3-1073 tetramer-sorted CD8+ T cells from PBMCs, sampled during acute infection. The TCR sequence derives from a man aged 30 to 39 with chronic hepatitis C. The V call is TRBV5-1, the J call TRBJ2-1; 10 bases are shared with TRBD2. The CDR3, as DNA: TGCGCCAGCAGCGCAGCGGGGGGGTTGTACAATGAGCAGTTCTTC. Translation: CASSAAGGLYNEQFF.